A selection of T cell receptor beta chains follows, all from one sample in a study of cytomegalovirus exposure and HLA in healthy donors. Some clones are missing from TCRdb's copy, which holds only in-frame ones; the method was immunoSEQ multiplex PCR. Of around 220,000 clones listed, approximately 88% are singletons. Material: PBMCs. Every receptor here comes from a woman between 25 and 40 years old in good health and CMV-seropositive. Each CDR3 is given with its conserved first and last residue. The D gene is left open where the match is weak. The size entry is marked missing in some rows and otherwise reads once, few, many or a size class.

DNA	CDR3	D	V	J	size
TGCAGCGTTGGTCGCAGCACAGATACGCAGTATTTT	CSVGRSTDTQYF	.	TRBV29-1	TRBJ2-3	once
TGTGCCAGCAGTCCGAGGGGGCAGGGGACCGCCTACGAGCAGTACTTC	CASSPRGQGTAYEQYF	TRBD1	TRBV27	TRBJ2-7	.
TGTGCCAGCAGCTTAATTTTGAATGAGCAGTTCTTC	CASSLILNEQFF	.	TRBV5-6	TRBJ2-1	.
TGTGCCAGCAGCTTGGTGGACAATGAGCAGTTCTTC	CASSLVDNEQFF	.	TRBV5-6	TRBJ2-1	.
TGTGCCAGCCGACAAATACCGGACAGTCGTGGCTACACCTTC	CASRQIPDSRGYTF	.	TRBV7-9	TRBJ1-2	.
TGTGCCAGCTCACCGCCCGGGAACTATGGCTACACCTTC	CASSPPGNYGYTF	.	TRBV18	TRBJ1-2	.
TGCGCCAGCAGCTTGGATGGGGAACTCTACTACACCTTC	CASSLDGELYYTF	.	TRBV5-1	TRBJ1-2	once
TGTGCCAGCAGCCGACCGGGGCCTGAAGGGTTTAACTATGGCTACACCTTC	CASSRPGPEGFNYGYTF	.	TRBV11-3	TRBJ1-2	.
TGCGCCAGCAGCTTGGACGTCCGGTCCGGCACTGAAGCTTTCTTT	CASSLDVRSGTEAFF	.	TRBV5-1	TRBJ1-1	.
TGCGCCAGCAGCTTGGGCGGGACGGGGACCGGGGAGCTGTTTTTT	CASSLGGTGTGELFF	.	TRBV5-1	TRBJ2-2	.
TGTGCCAGCAGCTTTCTGTACGAGCAGTACTTC	CASSFLYEQYF	.	TRBV7-2	TRBJ2-7	.
TGTGCCTGCCTCAAGGACTGGCTAGCGGGAGTTGGAGATACGCAGTATTTT	CACLKDWLAGVGDTQYF	TRBD2	TRBV30	TRBJ2-3	.
TGTGCCAGCAGTTTACCAGGGGCCGCCTCTGAAGCTTTCTTT	CASSLPGAASEAFF	.	TRBV27	TRBJ1-1	.
TGTGCCGTGGGAGCGATACAAGAGACCCAGTACTTC	CAVGAIQETQYF	.	TRBV19	TRBJ2-5	.
TGTGCCAGCAGTGTTCCGATCAATCAGCCCCAGCATTTT	CASSVPINQPQHF	.	TRBV2	TRBJ1-5	few
TGTGCCAGCAGCTCCTCACCGGGGGGGGCAAGCACCGGGGAGCTGTTTTTT	CASSSSPGGASTGELFF	TRBD2	TRBV7-6	TRBJ2-2	.
TGTGCCAGCACCAGTCCAGCGTACCAAGAGACCCAGTACTTC	CASTSPAYQETQYF	.	TRBV28	TRBJ2-5	.
TGTGCCAGCAGTGAAGATCTAGCGGGAGTGGGGCAGTTCTTC	CASSEDLAGVGQFF	TRBD2	TRBV6-1	TRBJ2-1	.
TGTGCCACCTATTCTAGGGCAACTAACTATGGCTACACCTTC	CATYSRATNYGYTF	.	TRBV10-3	TRBJ1-2	.
TGTGCCTGGAGTGGCGAGGGTCCTAGCACAGATACGCAGTATTTT	CAWSGEGPSTDTQYF	.	TRBV30	TRBJ2-3	.
TGTGCCAGCAGCCAAAGAGGCGGCTACACCTTC	CASSQRGGYTF	.	TRBV4-2	TRBJ1-2	.
TGTGCCAGCAGTTCTGCAGGGCCCTACGAGCAGTACTTC	CASSSAGPYEQYF	.	TRBV27	TRBJ2-7	.
TGTGCCAGCAGTGAAGGGCCAGCGGGTGAGACCCAGTACTTC	CASSEGPAGETQYF	.	TRBV6-1	TRBJ2-5	.
TGCGCCAGCAGCCAGGGCGGGTTAACGGATCACACAGATACGCAGTATTTT	CASSQGGLTDHTDTQYF	.	TRBV4-3	TRBJ2-3	.
TGTGCCAGCAGTGACCTTTCCGAAGCTTTCTTT	CASSDLSEAFF	.	TRBV6-1	TRBJ1-1	.
TGTGCCAGCAGTTCCGGGGGTTATAGCAATCAGCCCCAGCATTTT	CASSSGGYSNQPQHF	.	TRBV2	TRBJ1-5	.
TGCGCCAGCAGCCAAGTGGGGGGGGTCGGAAACACCATATATTTT	CASSQVGGVGNTIYF	.	TRBV4-1	TRBJ1-3	.
TGCGCCAGCAGCTTGGCCGGAGGGAATGGCTACACCTTC	CASSLAGGNGYTF	.	TRBV5-1	TRBJ1-2	.
TGTGCCAGCTACCGGGACAGGGAAGTGGGCACTGAAGCTTTCTTT	CASYRDREVGTEAFF	TRBD1	TRBV28	TRBJ1-1	.
TGCGCCAGCAGGCCAGGGGGAGGGAGAAATGAGCAGTTCTTC	CASRPGGGRNEQFF	.	TRBV5-1	TRBJ2-1	.
TGTGCCAGCAGCCAAGTTGGAGCGGGGGTAGGTCCTGGAAACACCATATATTTT	CASSQVGAGVGPGNTIYF	.	TRBV4-2	TRBJ1-3	.
TGTGCCAGCAGCGTAGGAATGAACACTGAAGCTTTCTTT	CASSVGMNTEAFF	.	TRBV9	TRBJ1-1	.
TGTGCCAGCAGCATGGTAGGACTGGGGAACACCGGGGAGCTGTTTTTT	CASSMVGLGNTGELFF	.	TRBV9	TRBJ2-2	.
TGCGCCAGCAGCCAAGATCAAGGACAGGGGAGAAGAAATGAGCAGTTCTTC	CASSQDQGQGRRNEQFF	TRBD1	TRBV4-1	TRBJ2-1	.
TGCGCCAGCAGCCTTTACAATGAGCAGTTCTTC	CASSLYNEQFF	.	TRBV4-1	TRBJ2-1	.
TGTGCCAGCCACGGGGACAGGGCCTACGAGCAGTACTTC	CASHGDRAYEQYF	TRBD1	TRBV28	TRBJ2-7	once
TGTGCCAGTAGTATGTTATCCTCCCAGGCCTACGAGCAGTACTTC	CASSMLSSQAYEQYF	.	TRBV19	TRBJ2-7	.
TGTGCCTGGAGTCCAAGGGGGGTGGGGGAGACCCAGTACTTC	CAWSPRGVGETQYF	.	TRBV30	TRBJ2-5	.
TGTGCCAGCAGTGAGGGGGACAGGGACAATCAGCCTCAGCATTTT	CASSEGDRDNQPQHF	TRBD1	TRBV6-1	TRBJ1-5	.
TGTGCCAGCAGGACTAGCGACCGATTCTACGAGCAGTACTTC	CASRTSDRFYEQYF	TRBD2	TRBV6-1	TRBJ2-7	.
TGTGCCAGCAGTGTATGGGGGGATAGCAATCAGCCCCAGCATTTT	CASSVWGDSNQPQHF	.	TRBV2	TRBJ1-5	.
TGTGCCAGCAGCTTTCAACAGAGCTACGAGCAGTACTTC	CASSFQQSYEQYF	.	TRBV7-6	TRBJ2-7	few
TGTGCCAGCAGCTTCGACAGGTTTGGTCTCACTGAAGCTTTCTTT	CASSFDRFGLTEAFF	.	TRBV7-9	TRBJ1-1	.
TGTGCCAGCAGTGGGACAGACCCGTCTGGGGAGCTGTTTTTT	CASSGTDPSGELFF	.	TRBV2	TRBJ2-2	.
TGTGCCAGCAGTTCGACTAGCGGGAGGGCCACGAGCACAGATACGCAGTATTTT	CASSSTSGRATSTDTQYF	TRBD2	TRBV2	TRBJ2-3	.
TGTGCCTGGAGTGGAGACAGGGGTGATACGCAGTATTTT	CAWSGDRGDTQYF	TRBD1	TRBV30	TRBJ2-3	.
TGCGCCAGCAGCCCGGGAGGGGGCCTCAATGAAAAACTGTTTTTT	CASSPGGGLNEKLFF	TRBD1	TRBV5-1	TRBJ1-4	.
TGTGCCACCCATCCTAGCGTAGGCTATGAGCAGTTCTTC	CATHPSVGYEQFF	.	TRBV27	TRBJ2-1	.
TGTGCCAGCAGCCAACAGGGAATTACCTACAATGAGCAGTTCTTC	CASSQQGITYNEQFF	.	TRBV6-5	TRBJ2-1	.
TGTGCCAGCAGCTTGTTACTTAGGGAGACCCAGTACTTC	CASSLLLRETQYF	.	TRBV5-5	TRBJ2-5	.
TGCAGCGTTGCCTCTAGCGGGAGCACCGGGGAGCTGTTTTTT	CSVASSGSTGELFF	TRBD2	TRBV29-1	TRBJ2-2	.
TGCGCCAGCAGCCTGAGGACAGGGCCCACTGAAGCTTTCTTT	CASSLRTGPTEAFF	TRBD1	TRBV5-1	TRBJ1-1	few
TGTGCCAGCAGCTCTACCCAACTAGCAGAGCCCGGGTACGAGCAGTACTTC	CASSSTQLAEPGYEQYF	.	TRBV7-9	TRBJ2-7	.
TGTGCCAGCGCCTTCGAGGGCACAGAAATGAACACTGAAGCTTTCTTT	CASAFEGTEMNTEAFF	.	TRBV11-3	TRBJ1-1	.
TGTGCCAGTAGTCCCCCGGGGGGATACACTGAAGCTTTCTTT	CASSPPGGYTEAFF	.	TRBV19	TRBJ1-1	.
TGTGCCTGGAGCGAAGTCCAAGAGACCCAGTACTTC	CAWSEVQETQYF	.	TRBV30	TRBJ2-5	.
TGTGCCATCAGTGAAATGCAAGAGACCCAGTACTTC	CAISEMQETQYF	.	TRBV10-3	TRBJ2-5	.
TGTGCCACCTCAACTAGCGGATCGAACTCCTACGAGCAGTACTTC	CATSTSGSNSYEQYF	TRBD2	TRBV27	TRBJ2-7	.